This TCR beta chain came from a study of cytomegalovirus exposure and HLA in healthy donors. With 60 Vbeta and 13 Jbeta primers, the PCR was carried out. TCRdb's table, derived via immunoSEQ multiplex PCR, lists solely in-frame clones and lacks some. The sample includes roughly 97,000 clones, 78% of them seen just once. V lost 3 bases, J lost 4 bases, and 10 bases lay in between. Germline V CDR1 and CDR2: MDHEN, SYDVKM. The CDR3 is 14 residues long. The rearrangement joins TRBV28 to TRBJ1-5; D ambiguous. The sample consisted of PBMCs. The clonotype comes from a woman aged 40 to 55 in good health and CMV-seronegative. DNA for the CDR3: TGTGCCAGCAGTTTGAGGGTGGGAAATCAGCCCCAGCATTTT. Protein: CASSLRVGNQPQHF. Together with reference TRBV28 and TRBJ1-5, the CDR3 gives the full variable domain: DVKVTQSSRYLVKRTGEKVFLECVQDMDHENMFWYRQDPGLGLRLIYFSYDVKMKEKGDIPEGYSVSREKKERFSLILESASTNQTSMYLCASSLRVGNQPQHFGDGTRLSIL.